This T cell receptor beta chain emerged from a study of PD-L1 blockade in urothelial cancer. For the study at large: Most patients, about 90% of the roughly 29, were males with bladder-origin cancer.

This sample's time point: peripheral blood 6 weeks after treatment start. TCRdb keeps only in-frame clones here, not all; method: immunoSEQ multiplex PCR. The sample shows under 40,000 clones, roughly 87% of them seen only once. This CDR3 is built from 18 residues. Per the germline V gene, CDR1 is WNHNN and CDR2 is SYGVQD (reference sequence). Trimming shortened V by 5 bases and J by 2 bases, and 25 bases separated the two germline ends. This TCR was recovered from a man at least 80 years old with urothelial cancer. The sequences come from PBMCs, collected around atezolizumab (anti-PD-L1) treatment. The chain is built from TRBV10-1 and TRBJ2-7, with a tentative D call TRBD2 (6 bases). CDR3 DNA sequence: TGCGCCAGCAGTCCGATAGCCTCGACTAGTCCCGTCGCCTACGAGCAGTACTTC. Its protein is CASSPIASTSPVAYEQYF.